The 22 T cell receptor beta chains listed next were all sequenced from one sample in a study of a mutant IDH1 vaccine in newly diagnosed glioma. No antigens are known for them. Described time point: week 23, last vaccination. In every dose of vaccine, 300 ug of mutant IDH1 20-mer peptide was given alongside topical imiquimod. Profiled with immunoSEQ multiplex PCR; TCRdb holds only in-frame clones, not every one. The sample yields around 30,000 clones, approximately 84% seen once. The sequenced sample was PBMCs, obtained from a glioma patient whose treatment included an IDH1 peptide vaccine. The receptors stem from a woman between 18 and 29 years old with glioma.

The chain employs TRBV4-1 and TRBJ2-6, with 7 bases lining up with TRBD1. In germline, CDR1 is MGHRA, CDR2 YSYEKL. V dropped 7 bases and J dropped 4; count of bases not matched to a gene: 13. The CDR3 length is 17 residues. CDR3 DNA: TGCGCCAGCAACGGTGGGACAGAACCCTCGGGGGCCAACGTCCTGACTTTC. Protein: CASNGGTEPSGANVLTF.

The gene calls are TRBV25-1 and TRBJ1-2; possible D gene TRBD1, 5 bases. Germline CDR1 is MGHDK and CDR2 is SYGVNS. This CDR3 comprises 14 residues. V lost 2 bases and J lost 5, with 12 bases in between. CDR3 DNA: TGTGCCAGCAGTGAACTGGGGCCCCGGTATGGCTACACCTTC. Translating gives CASSELGPRYGYTF.

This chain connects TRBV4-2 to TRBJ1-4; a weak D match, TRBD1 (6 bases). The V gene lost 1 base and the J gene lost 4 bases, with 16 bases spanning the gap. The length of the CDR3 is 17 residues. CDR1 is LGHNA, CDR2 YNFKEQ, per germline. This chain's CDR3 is CASSQGGTGTHNEKLFF. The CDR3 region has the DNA TGTGCCAGCAGCCAAGGAGGGACCGGGACACATAATGAAAAACTGTTTTTT.

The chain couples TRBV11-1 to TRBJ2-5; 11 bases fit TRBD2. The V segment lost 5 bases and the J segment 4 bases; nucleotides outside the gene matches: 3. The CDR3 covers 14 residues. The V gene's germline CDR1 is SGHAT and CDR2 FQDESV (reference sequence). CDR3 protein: CASSPLAGGETQYF. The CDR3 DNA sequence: TGTGCCAGCAGCCCGCTAGCGGGGGGAGAGACCCAGTACTTC.

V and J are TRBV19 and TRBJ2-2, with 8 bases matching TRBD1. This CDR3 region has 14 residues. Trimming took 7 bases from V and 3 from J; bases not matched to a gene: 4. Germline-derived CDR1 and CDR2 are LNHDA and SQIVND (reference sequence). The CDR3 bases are TGTGCCAGTACGAAACAGGGGGACACCGGGGAGCTGTTTTTT. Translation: CASTKQGDTGELFF.

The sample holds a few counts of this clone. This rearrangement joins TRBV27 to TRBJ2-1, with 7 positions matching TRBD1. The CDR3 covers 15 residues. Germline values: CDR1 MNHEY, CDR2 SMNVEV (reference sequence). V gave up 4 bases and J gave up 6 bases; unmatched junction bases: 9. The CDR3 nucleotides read TGTGCCAGCAGTTGGGAGACAGGGACGGTCAATGAGCAGTTCTTC. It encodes CASSWETGTVNEQFF.

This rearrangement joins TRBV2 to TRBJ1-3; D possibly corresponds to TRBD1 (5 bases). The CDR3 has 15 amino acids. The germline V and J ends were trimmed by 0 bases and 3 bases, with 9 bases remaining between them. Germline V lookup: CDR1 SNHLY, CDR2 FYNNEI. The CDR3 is CASSEAPGLGNTIYF. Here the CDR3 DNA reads TGTGCCAGCAGTGAAGCGCCGGGACTTGGAAACACCATATATTTT. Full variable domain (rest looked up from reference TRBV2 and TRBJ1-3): EPEVTQTPSHQVTQMGQEVILRCVPISNHLYFYWYRQILGQKVEFLVSFYNNEISEKSEIFDDQFSVERPDGSNFTLKIRSTKLEDSAMYFCASSEAPGLGNTIYFGEGSWLTVV.

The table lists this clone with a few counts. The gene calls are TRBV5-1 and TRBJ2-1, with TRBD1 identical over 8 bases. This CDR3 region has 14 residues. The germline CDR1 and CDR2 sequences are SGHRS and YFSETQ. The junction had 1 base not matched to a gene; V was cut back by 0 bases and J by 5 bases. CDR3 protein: CASSLGQGNNEQFF. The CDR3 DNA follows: TGCGCCAGCAGCTTGGGACAGGGGAACAATGAGCAGTTCTTC.

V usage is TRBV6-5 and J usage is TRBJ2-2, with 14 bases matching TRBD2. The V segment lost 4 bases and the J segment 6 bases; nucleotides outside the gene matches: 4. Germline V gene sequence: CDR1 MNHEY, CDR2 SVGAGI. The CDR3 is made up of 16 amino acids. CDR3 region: CASSWGLAGVAGELFF. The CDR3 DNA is TGTGCCAGCAGTTGGGGACTAGCGGGAGTAGCCGGGGAGCTGTTTTTT.

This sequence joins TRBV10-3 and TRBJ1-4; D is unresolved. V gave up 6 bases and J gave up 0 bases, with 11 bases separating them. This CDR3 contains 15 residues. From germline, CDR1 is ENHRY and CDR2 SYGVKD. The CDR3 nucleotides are TGTGCCATCAGCCCCAGCGGGGCAACTAATGAAAAACTGTTTTTT. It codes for CAISPSGATNEKLFF.

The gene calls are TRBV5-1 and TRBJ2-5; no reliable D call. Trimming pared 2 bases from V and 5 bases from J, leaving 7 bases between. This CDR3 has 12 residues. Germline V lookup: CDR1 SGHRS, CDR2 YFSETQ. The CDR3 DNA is TGCGCCAGCAGCTTCCCCCGCGAGACCCAGTACTTC. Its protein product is CASSFPRETQYF.

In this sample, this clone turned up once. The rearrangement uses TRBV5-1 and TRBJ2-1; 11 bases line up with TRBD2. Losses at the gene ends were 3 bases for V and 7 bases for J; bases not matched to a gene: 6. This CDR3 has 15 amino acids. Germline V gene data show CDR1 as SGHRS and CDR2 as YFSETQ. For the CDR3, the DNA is TGCGCCAGCAGCTCCGATAGCGGGGGGGGTAATGAGCAGTTCTTC. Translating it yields CASSSDSGGGNEQFF. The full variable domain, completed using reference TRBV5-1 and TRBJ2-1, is KAGVTQTPRYLIKTRGQQVTLSCSPISGHRSVSWYQQTPGQGLQFLFEYFSETQRNKGNFPGRFSGRQFSNSRSEMNVSTLELGDSALYLCASSSDSGGGNEQFFGPGTRLTVL.

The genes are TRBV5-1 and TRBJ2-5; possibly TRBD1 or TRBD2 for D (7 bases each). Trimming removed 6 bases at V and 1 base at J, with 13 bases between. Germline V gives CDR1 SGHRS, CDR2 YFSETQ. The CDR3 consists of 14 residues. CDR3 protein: CASTPGGVQETQYF. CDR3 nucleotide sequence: TGCGCCAGCACCCCAGGGGGGGTCCAAGAGACCCAGTACTTC.

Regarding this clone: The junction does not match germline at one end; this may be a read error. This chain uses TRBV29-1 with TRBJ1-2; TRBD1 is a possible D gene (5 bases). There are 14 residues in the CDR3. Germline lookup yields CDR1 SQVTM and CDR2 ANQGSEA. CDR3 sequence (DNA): TGCAGCGTTGAAGTGGCCAGGGCGAACTATGGCTGCACCTTC. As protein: CSVEVARANYGCTF.

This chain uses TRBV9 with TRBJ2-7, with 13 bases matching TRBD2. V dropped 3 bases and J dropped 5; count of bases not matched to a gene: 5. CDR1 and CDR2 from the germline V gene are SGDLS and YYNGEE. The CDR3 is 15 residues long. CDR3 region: CASSGGTSGAHEQYF. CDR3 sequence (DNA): TGTGCCAGCAGCGGCGGGACTAGCGGGGCCCACGAGCAGTACTTC.

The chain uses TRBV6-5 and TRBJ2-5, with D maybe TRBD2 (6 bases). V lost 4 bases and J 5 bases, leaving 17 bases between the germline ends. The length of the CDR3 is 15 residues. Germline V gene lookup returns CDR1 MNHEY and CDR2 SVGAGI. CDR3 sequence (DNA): TGTGCCAGCAGTTCCCGGGACTCCGAAGGGGAGACCCAGTACTTC. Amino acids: CASSSRDSEGETQYF.

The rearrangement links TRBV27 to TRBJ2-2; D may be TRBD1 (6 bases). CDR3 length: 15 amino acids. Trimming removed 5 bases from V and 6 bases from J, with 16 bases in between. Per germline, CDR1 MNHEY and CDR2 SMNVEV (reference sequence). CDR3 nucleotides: TGTGCCAGCAGTCAGGGGAGTCTGGCATCCGGGGAGCTGTTTTTT. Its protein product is CASSQGSLASGELFF.

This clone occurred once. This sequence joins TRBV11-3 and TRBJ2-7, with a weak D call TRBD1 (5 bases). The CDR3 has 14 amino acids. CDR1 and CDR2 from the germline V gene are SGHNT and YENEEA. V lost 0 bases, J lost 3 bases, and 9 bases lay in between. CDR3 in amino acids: CASSLDQGGYEQYF. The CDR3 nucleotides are TGTGCCAGCAGCTTAGATCAGGGCGGCTACGAGCAGTACTTC.

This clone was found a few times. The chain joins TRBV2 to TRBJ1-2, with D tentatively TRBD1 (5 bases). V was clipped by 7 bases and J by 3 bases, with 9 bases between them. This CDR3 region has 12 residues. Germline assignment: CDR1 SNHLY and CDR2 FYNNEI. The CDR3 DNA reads TGTGCCAGCAACAAACAGGACTATGGCTACACCTTC. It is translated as CASNKQDYGYTF.

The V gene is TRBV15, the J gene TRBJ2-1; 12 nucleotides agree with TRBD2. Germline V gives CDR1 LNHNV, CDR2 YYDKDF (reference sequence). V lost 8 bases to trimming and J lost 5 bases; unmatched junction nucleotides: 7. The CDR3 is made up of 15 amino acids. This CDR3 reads CATQDRTSGNNEQFF. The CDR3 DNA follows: TGTGCCACCCAGGATCGGACTAGCGGGAACAATGAGCAGTTCTTC.

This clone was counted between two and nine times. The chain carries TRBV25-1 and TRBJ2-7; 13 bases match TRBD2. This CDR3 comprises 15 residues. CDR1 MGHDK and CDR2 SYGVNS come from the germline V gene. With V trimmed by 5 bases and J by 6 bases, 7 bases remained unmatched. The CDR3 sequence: CASSTPGLAGFEQYF. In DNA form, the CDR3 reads TGTGCCAGCAGTACCCCGGGACTAGCGGGGTTCGAGCAGTACTTC.

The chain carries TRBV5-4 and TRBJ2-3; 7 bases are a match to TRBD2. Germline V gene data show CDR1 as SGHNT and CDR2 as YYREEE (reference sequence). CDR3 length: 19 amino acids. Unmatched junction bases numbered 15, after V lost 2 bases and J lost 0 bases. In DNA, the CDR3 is TGTGCCAGCAGCTTACTCATACAAGCGGGGATTCGTAGCACAGATACGCAGTATTTT. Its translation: CASSLLIQAGIRSTDTQYF.